This T cell receptor (beta chain) was captured by sequencing in a study of cytomegalovirus exposure and HLA in healthy donors. As for the study in general: The approximately 120 validation repertoires were produced on the same platform as the roughly 660 repertoires of the first cohort. This was reported in a later analysis.

Germline CDR1 and CDR2: MGHDK and SYGVNS. CDR3 size: 15 residues. V shed 4 bases and J shed 7 bases, with 19 bases lying between them. Here immunoSEQ multiplex PCR was the method, and the copy in TCRdb shows in-frame clones only, minus some. The sample carries over 200,000 clones, about 90% recorded once. The sample was PBMCs. The chain is built from TRBV25-1 and TRBJ2-5; tentatively, D is TRBD1 (7 bases). This sequence was found in a young woman in good health and CMV-seronegative. CDR3 bases: TGTGCCAGCAGTGGTTGGGCAGGGGGGTTGGTGACCCAGTACTTC. Encoded protein: CASSGWAGGLVTQYF. Full variable domain (outside the CDR3, taken from reference TRBV25-1 and TRBJ2-5): EADIYQTPRYLVIGTGKKITLECSQTMGHDKMYWYQQDPGMELHLIHYSYGVNSTEKGDLSSESTVSRIRTEHFPLTLESARPSHTSQYLCASSGWAGGLVTQYFGPGTRLLVL.